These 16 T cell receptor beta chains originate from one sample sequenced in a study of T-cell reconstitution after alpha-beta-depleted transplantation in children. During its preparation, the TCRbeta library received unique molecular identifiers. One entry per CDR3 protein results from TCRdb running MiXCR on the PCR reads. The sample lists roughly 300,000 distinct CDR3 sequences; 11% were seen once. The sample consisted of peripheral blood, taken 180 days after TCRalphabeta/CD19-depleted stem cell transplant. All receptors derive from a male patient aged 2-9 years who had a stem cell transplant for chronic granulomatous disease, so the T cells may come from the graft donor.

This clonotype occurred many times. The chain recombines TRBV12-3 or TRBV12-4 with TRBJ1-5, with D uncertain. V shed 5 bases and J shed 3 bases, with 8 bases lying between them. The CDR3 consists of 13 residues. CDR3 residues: CASSIQTNQPQHF. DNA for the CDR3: TGTGCCAGCAGTATCCAAACCAATCAGCCCCAGCATTTT.

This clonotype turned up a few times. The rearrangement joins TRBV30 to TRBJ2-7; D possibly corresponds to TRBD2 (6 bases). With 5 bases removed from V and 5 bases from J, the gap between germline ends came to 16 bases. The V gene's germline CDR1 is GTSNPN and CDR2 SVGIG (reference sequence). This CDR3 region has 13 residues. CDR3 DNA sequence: TGTGCCTGGGGAGGAGGGTTAATGGACGAGCAGTACTTC. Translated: CAWGGGLMDEQYF. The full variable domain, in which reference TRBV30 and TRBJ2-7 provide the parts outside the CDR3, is SQTIHQWPATLVQPVGSPLSLECTVEGTSNPNLYWYRQAAGRGLQLLFYSVGIGQISSEVPQNLSASRPQDRQFILSSKKLLLSDSGFYLCAWGGGLMDEQYFGPGTRLTVT.

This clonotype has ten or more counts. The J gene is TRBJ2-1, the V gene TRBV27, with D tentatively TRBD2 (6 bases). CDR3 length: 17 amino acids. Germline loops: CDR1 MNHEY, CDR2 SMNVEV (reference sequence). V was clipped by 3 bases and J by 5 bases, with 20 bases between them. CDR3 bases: TGTGCCAGCAGTTTTATTACGGGGGTCAAGGGCCACAATGAGCAGTTCTTC. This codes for CASSFITGVKGHNEQFF.

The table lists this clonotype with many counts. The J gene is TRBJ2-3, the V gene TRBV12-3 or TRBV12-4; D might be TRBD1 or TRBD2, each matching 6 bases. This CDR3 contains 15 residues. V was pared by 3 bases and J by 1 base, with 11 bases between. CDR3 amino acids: CASSFPGAGTDTQYF. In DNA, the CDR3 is TGTGCCAGCAGTTTTCCGGGGGCTGGCACAGATACGCAGTATTTT.

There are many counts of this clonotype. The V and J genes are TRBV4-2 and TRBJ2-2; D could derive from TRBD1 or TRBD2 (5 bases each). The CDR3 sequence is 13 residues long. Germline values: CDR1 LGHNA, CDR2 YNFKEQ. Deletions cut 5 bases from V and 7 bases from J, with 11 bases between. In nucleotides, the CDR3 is TGTGCCAGCAGCGATGGTGGGGGCGGGGAGCTGTTTTTT. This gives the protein CASSDGGGGELFF.

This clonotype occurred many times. In nucleotides, the CDR3 is TGTGCCAGCAGCTTAACGGGGATTGAGCAGTTCTTC. Translation gives CASSLTGIEQFF. V usage is TRBV7-8 and J usage is TRBJ2-1; the D gene is possibly TRBD2 (5 bases). Trimming cost V 2 bases and J 9 bases, with 8 bases left between them. CDR3 size: 12 residues. Germline CDR1 SGHVS, CDR2 FQNEAQ.

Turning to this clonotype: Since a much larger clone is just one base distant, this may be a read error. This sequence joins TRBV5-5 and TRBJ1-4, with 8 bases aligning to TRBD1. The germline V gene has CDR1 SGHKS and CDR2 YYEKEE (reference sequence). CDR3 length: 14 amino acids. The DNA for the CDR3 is TGTGCCAGCAGCTCCGGGACAGGTGGCGAAAATCTGTTTTTT. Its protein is CASSSGTGGENLFF. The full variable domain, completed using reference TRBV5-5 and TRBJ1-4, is DAGVTQSPTHLIKTRGQQVTLRCSPISGHKSVSWYQQVLGQGPQFIFQYYEKEERGRGNFPDRFSARQFPNYSSELNVNALLLGDSALYLCASSSGTGGENLFFGSGTQLSVL.

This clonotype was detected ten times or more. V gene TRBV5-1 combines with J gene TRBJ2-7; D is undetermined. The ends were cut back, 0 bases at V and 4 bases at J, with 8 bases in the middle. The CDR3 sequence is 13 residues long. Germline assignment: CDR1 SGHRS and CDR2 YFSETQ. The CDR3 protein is CASSLGDPYEQYF. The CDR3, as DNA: TGCGCCAGCAGCTTGGGAGACCCTTACGAGCAGTACTTC.

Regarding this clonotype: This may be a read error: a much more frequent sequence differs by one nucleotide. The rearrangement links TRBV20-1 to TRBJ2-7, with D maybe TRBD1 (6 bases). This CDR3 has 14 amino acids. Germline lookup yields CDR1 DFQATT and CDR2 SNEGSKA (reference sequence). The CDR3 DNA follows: TGCAGTGCTAGAGTAGGGACACTCGTCTACGAGCTGTACTTC. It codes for CSARVGTLVYELYF.

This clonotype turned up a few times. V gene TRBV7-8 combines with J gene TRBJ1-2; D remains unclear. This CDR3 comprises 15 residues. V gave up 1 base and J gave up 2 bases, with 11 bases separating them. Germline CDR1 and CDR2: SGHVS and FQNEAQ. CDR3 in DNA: TGTGCCAGCAGCTTAGAAGGCGCGTGGAACTATGGCTACACCTTC. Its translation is CASSLEGAWNYGYTF.

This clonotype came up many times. CDR3 DNA: TGCAGTTGCGCAGGCCGGAGCTCCTACGAGCAGTACTTC. Residues: CSCAGRSSYEQYF. This rearrangement joins TRBV20-1 to TRBJ2-7; D unresolved. V gave up 8 bases and J gave up 0 bases, with 14 bases separating them. Germline CDR1 DFQATT, CDR2 SNEGSKA (reference sequence). This CDR3 has 13 amino acids.

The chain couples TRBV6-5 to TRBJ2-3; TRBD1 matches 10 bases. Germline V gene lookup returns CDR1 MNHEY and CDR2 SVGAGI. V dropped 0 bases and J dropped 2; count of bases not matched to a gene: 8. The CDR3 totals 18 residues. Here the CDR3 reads CASSYSLRDRGFTDTQYF. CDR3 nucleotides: TGTGCCAGCAGTTACTCACTCCGGGACAGGGGTTTCACAGATACGCAGTATTTT.

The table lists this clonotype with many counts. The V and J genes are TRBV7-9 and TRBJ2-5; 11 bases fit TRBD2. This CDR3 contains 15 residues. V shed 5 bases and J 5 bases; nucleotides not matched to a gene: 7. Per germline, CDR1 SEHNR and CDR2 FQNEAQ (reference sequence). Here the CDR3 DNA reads TGTGCCAGCAGCCAAACTAGCGGGAGTAGGGAGACCCAGTACTTC. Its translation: CASSQTSGSRETQYF.

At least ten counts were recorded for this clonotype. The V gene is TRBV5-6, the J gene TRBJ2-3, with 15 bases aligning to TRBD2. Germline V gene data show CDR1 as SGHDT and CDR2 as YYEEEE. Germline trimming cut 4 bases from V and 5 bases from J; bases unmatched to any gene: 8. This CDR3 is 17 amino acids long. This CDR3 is CASSRRLGLAGGDTQYF. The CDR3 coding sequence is TGTGCCAGCAGCCGGAGGCTGGGACTAGCGGGAGGAGATACGCAGTATTTT.

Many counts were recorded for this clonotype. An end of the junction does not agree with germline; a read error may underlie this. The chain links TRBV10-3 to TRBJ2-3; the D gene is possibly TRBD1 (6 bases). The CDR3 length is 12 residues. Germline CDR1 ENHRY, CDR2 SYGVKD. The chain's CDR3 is CALRGAGDTQYF. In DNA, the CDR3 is TGTGCCCTCAGGGGCGCCGGAGATACGCAGTATTTT.

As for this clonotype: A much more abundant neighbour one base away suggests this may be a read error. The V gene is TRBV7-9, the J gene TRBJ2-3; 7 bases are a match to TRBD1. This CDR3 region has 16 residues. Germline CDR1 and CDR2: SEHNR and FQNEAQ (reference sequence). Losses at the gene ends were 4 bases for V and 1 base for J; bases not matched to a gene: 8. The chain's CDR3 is CASSSRLDRRTDTQYF. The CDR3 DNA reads TGTGCCAGCAGCTCTCGACTGGACAGGCGCACAGATACGCAGTATTTT.